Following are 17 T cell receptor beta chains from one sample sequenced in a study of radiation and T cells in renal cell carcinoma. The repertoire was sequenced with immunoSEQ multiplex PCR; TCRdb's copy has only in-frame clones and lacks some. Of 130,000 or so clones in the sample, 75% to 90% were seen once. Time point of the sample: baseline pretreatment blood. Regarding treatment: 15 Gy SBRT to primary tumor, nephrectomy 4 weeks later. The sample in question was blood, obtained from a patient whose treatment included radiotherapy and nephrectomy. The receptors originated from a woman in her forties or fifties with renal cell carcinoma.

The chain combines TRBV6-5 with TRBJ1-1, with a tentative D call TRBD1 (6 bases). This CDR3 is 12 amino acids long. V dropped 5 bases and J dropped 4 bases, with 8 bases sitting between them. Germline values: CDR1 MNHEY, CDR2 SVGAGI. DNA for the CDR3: TGTGCCAGCAGTACCAGGGGCACTGAAGCTTTCTTT. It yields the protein CASSTRGTEAFF.

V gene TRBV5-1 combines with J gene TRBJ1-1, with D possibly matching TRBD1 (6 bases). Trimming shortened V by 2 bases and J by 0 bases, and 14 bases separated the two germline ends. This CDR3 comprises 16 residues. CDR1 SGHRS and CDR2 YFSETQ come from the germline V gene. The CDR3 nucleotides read TGCGCCAGCAGCTTAACGGCAGGGGTAATGAACACTGAAGCTTTCTTT. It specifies CASSLTAGVMNTEAFF.

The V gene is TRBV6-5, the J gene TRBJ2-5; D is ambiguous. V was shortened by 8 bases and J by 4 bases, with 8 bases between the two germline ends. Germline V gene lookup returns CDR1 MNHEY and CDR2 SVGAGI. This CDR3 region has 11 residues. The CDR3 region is CASRSRETQYF. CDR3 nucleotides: TGTGCCAGCCGTTCCAGAGAGACCCAGTACTTC.

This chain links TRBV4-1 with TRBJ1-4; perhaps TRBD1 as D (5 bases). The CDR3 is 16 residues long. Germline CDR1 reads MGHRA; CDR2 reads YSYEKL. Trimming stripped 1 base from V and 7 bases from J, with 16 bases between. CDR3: CASSQVNVGAGEKLFF. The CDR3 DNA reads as TGCGCCAGCAGCCAAGTAAATGTCGGGGCGGGTGAAAAACTGTTTTTT.

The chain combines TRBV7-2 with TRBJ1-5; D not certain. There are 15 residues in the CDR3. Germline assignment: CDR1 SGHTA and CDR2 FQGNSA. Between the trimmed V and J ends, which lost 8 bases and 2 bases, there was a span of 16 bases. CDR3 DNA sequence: TGTGCCAGCTCTCCTCGCCAAGGTGGCAATCAGCCCCAGCATTTT. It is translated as CASSPRQGGNQPQHF.

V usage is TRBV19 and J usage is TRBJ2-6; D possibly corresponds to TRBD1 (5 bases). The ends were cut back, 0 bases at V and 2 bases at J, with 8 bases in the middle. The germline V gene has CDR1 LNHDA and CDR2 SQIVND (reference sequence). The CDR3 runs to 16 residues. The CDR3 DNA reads TGTGCCAGTAGTATAGAGGGGCGCGCTGGGGCCAACGTCCTGACTTTC. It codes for CASSIEGRAGANVLTF.

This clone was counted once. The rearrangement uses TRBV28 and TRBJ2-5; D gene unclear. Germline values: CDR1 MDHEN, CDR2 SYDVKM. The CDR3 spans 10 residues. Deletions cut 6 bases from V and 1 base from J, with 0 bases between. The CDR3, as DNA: TGTGCCAGCAGCCAAGAGACCCAGTACTTC. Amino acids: CASSQETQYF.

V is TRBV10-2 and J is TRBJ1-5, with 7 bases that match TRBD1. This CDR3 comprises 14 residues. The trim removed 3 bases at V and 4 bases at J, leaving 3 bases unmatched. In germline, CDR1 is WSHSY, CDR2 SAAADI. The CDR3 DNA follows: TGCGCCAGCAGTGATGACAGGGTAAATCAGCCCCAGCATTTT. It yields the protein CASSDDRVNQPQHF.

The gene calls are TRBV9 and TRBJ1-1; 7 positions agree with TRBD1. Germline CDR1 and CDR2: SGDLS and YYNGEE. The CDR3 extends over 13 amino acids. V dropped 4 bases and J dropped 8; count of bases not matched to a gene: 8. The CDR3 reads CASSTGTVAEAFF. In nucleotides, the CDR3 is TGTGCCAGCAGCACCGGGACAGTCGCCGAAGCTTTCTTT. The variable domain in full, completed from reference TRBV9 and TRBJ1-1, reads DSGVTQTPKHLITATGQRVTLRCSPRSGDLSVYWYQQSLDQGLQFLIQYYNGEERAKGNILERFSAQQFPDLHSELNLSSLELGDSALYFCASSTGTVAEAFFGQGTRLTVV.

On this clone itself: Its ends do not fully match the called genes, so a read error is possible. CDR3 sequence reads: CASSPRLAPSHNEQFF. In nucleotides, the CDR3 is TGTGCCAGCAGTCCCAGACTAGCGCCCTCCCACAATGAGCAGTTCTTC. This rearrangement joins TRBV27 to TRBJ2-1; the match to TRBD2 covers 8 bases. Germline values: CDR1 MNHEY, CDR2 SMNVEV (reference sequence). This CDR3 has 16 amino acids.

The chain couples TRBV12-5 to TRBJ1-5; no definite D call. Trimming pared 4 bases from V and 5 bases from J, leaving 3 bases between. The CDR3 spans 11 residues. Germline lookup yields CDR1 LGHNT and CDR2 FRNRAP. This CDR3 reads CASGWDQPQHF. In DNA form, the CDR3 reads TGTGCTAGTGGTTGGGATCAGCCCCAGCATTTT.

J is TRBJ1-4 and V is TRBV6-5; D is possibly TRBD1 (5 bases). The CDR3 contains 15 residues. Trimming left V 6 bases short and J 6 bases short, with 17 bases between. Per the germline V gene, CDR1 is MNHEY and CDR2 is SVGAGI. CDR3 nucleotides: TGTGCCAGCAGCCGTGGGGGGGGTTTTTATGAAAAACTGTTTTTT. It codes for CASSRGGGFYEKLFF.

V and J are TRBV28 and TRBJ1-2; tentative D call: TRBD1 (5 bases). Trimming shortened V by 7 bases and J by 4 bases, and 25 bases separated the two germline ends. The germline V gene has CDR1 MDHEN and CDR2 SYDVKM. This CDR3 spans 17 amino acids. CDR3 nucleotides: TGTGCCAGCACCCCAGCCCGTTTTGGGGCAAAGGGCTATGGCTACACCTTC. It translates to CASTPARFGAKGYGYTF.

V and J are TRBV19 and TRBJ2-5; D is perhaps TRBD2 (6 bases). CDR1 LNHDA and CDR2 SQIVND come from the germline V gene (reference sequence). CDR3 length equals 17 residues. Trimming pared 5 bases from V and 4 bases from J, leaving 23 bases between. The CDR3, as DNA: TGTGCCAGTAGTGTTGTCATCACCGGGACTCCTCCAGAGACCCAGTACTTC. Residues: CASSVVITGTPPETQYF.

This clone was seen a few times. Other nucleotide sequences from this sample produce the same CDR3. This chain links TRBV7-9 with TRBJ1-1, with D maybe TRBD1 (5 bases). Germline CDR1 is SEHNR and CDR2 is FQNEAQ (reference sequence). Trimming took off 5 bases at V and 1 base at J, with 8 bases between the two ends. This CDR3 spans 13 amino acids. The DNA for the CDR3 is TGTGCCAGCAGCACGACAGAGAACACTGAAGCTTTCTTT. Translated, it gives CASSTTENTEAFF.

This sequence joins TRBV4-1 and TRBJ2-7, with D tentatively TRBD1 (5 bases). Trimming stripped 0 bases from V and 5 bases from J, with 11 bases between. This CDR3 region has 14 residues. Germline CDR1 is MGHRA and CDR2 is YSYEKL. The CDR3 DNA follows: TGCGCCAGCAGCCAAGACAGGGTATCGGACGAGCAGTACTTC. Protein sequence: CASSQDRVSDEQYF.

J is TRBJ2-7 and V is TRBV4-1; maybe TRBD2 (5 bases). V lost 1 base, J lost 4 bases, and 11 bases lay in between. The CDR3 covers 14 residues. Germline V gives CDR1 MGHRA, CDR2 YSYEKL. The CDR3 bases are TGCGCCAGCAGCCAAGTGGGAAGGAGGTACGAGCAGTACTTC. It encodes CASSQVGRRYEQYF.